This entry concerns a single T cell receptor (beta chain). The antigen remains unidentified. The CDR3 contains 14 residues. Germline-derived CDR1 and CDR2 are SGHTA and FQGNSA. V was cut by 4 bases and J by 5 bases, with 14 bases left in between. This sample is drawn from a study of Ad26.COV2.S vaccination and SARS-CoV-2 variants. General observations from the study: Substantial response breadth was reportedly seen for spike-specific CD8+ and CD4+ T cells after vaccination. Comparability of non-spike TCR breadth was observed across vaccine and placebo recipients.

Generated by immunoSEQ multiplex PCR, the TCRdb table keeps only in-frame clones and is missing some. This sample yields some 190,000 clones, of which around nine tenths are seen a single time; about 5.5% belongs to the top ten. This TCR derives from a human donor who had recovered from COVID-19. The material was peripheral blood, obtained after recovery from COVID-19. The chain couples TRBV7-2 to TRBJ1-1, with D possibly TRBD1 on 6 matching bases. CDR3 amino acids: CASSSPGAWTEAFF. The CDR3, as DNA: TGTGCCAGCAGCTCCCCGGGGGCTTGGACTGAAGCTTTCTTT.